This T cell receptor beta chain was observed in a study of Ad26.COV2.S vaccination and SARS-CoV-2 variants. Treatment in this sample: some 20 received Ad26.COV2.S at low or high dose, single or two shots; 5 received placebo; per-sample allocation not given. Day 63 after the first injection of vaccine or placebo was the sampling time. Expressing Wuhan-strain SARS-CoV-2 spike, an Ad26 vector served as the vaccine. About this clone itself: Its target is unknown.

Study-level results: Researchers reported similar non-spike TCR breadth in vaccine and placebo recipients.

The CDR3 sequence is 17 residues long. The germline CDR1 and CDR2 sequences are MDHEN and SYDVKM. Trimming removed 5 bases at V and 8 bases at J, with 22 bases between. The method was immunoSEQ multiplex PCR; TCRdb's version includes in-frame clones alone and lacks a portion of them. This table has roughly 500,000 clones, around nine tenths appearing once. The clonotype originates from a person aged 18-60 years who received the Ad26.COV2.S COVID-19 vaccine or a placebo. Specimen: peripheral blood, collected in a trial of Ad26.COV2.S vaccine versus placebo. The chain uses TRBV28 and TRBJ1-6; D may be TRBD1 (6 bases). The CDR3 nucleotides are TGTGCCAGCAGTCCAGAACTTGAAACAGGGCGTCATTCACCCCTCCACTTT. Encoded protein: CASSPELETGRHSPLHF. The full variable domain, in which reference TRBV28 and TRBJ1-6 provide the parts outside the CDR3, is DVKVTQSSRYLVKRTGEKVFLECVQDMDHENMFWYRQDPGLGLRLIYFSYDVKMKEKGDIPEGYSVSREKKERFSLILESASTNQTSMYLCASSPELETGRHSPLHFGNGTRLTVT.